What follows are 17 T cell receptor beta chains derived from one specimen sequenced in a study of blood T cell repertoires in COVID-19 (dated by TCRdb to 2019 to 2021). Library preparation employed the immunoSEQ multiplex PCR assay. TCRdb took over this immuneACCESS table, retaining in-frame rearrangements with V and J assigned. Such tables are incomplete; in checked studies, under half of the missing clones stem from an unresolved V gene, and the remainder is unexplained. This sample holds a few hundred thousand clones; approximately 89% were observed only once. The ten largest clones capture 4.6% of the sample. The sequenced sample was peripheral blood. These receptors were taken from a woman aged 40 to 50 who had recovered from COVID-19.

V gene TRBV4-3 combines with J gene TRBJ2-1; D is undetermined. Per germline, CDR1 LGHNA and CDR2 YSLEER. V was cut by 4 bases and J by 0 bases, with 7 bases left in between. This CDR3 has 14 residues. The CDR3 coding sequence is TGCGCCAGCAGCCCGATGAGCTCCTACAATGAGCAGTTCTTC. Protein: CASSPMSSYNEQFF.

The chain has TRBV28 and TRBJ1-3; 8 bases are a match to TRBD1. V dropped 5 bases and J dropped 7; count of bases not matched to a gene: 16. The V gene's germline CDR1 is MDHEN and CDR2 SYDVKM. There are 17 residues in the CDR3. DNA for the CDR3: TGTGCCAGCAGTGGGGGGCTCGGACAGGGATTATTGAACACCATATATTTT. This translates into CASSGGLGQGLLNTIYF.

The chain uses TRBV5-6 and TRBJ2-7, with 8 bases identical to TRBD1. The germline gives CDR1 SGHDT, CDR2 YYEEEE. V trimming: 4 bases; J trimming: 3 bases; junction bases outside the gene matches: 3. The CDR3 length is 13 residues. The CDR3 spells CASSTGQGYEQYF. The CDR3 bases are TGTGCCAGCAGCACCGGACAGGGCTACGAGCAGTACTTC.

The chain uses TRBV11-2 and TRBJ1-5, with a tentative D call TRBD1 (6 bases). This CDR3 region has 13 residues. The V gene lost 4 bases and the J gene lost 4 bases, with 8 bases spanning the gap. The V gene's germline CDR1 is SGHAT and CDR2 FQNNGV. This CDR3 reads CASSYGQNQPQHF. The CDR3 nucleotides are TGTGCCAGCAGCTACGGACAGAATCAGCCCCAGCATTTT.

This clone was seen once. The V call is TRBV7-8, the J call TRBJ2-5, with 7 bases matching TRBD1. Per the germline V gene, CDR1 is SGHVS and CDR2 is FQNEAQ. With V trimmed by 1 base and J by 2 bases, 7 bases remained unmatched. The CDR3 consists of 16 residues. DNA of the CDR3: TGTGCCAGCAGCTTAGTCCCCGGGACAGATCAAGAGACCCAGTACTTC. It specifies CASSLVPGTDQETQYF.

This clone was seen a few times. This chain uses TRBV3-1 (or the pseudogene TRBV3-2) with TRBJ1-5; D is ambiguous. V lost 5 bases and J 0 bases, leaving 8 bases between the germline ends. Germline V gene sequence: CDR1 LGHDT, CDR2 YNNKEL (reference sequence). The CDR3 length is 14 residues. The chain's CDR3 is CASSATSSNQPQHF. The DNA for the CDR3 is TGTGCCAGCAGCGCGACATCTAGCAATCAGCCCCAGCATTTT.

This chain connects TRBV29-1 to TRBJ1-1; D not resolved. The CDR3 has 14 amino acids. Germline V gene sequence: CDR1 SQVTM, CDR2 ANQGSEA. Trimming removed 0 bases at V and 4 bases at J, with 12 bases between. The CDR3 region has the DNA TGCAGCGTTGAAGAGACGCGACAAGGCACTGAAGCTTTCTTT. Its translation: CSVEETRQGTEAFF.

The chain has TRBV5-5 and TRBJ2-7; 7 nucleotides line up with TRBD2. This CDR3 is built from 14 residues. J gave up 3 bases and V 5 bases, and 8 bases lay outside the gene matches. The germline gives CDR1 SGHKS, CDR2 YYEKEE (reference sequence). CDR3 coding DNA: TGTGCCAGCAGGCCCGGACTAGGGAACTACGAGCAGTACGTC. Amino acid sequence: CASRPGLGNYEQYV.

The V call is TRBV6-6, the J call TRBJ1-4; the D gene is possibly TRBD1 (6 bases). This CDR3 has 14 amino acids. Trimming took off 0 bases at V and 5 bases at J, with 7 bases between the two ends. In germline, CDR1 is MNHNY, CDR2 SVGAGI (reference sequence). CDR3 protein: CASSYSGANEKLFF. In nucleotides, the CDR3 is TGTGCCAGCAGTTACTCGGGGGCAAATGAAAAACTGTTTTTT.

This chain uses TRBV7-8 with TRBJ2-3; TRBD2 matches 7 bases. This CDR3 is 14 amino acids long. Germline V gene data show CDR1 as SGHVS and CDR2 as FQNEAQ. After removal of 5 bases from V and 6 bases from J, the junction contained 8 bases not matched to a gene. CDR3 sequence (DNA): TGTGCCAGCAGCCGAGGACTAGTCAGTGATACGCAGTATTTT. Protein product: CASSRGLVSDTQYF.

The chain employs TRBV10-3 and TRBJ2-5; D gene ambiguous. CDR3 length: 13 residues. Germline loops: CDR1 ENHRY, CDR2 SYGVKD. Trimming removed 11 bases at V and 2 bases at J, with 15 bases between. CDR3 sequence reads: CAATGSRQETQYF. CDR3 DNA sequence: TGTGCCGCCACCGGTTCTCGACAAGAGACCCAGTACTTC.

V is TRBV18 and J is TRBJ1-1, with 7 bases identical to TRBD1. The CDR3 runs to 18 residues. After removal of 5 bases from V and 0 bases from J, the junction contained 15 bases not matched to a gene. CDR1 is KGHSH, CDR2 LQKENI, per germline. CDR3 DNA: TGTGCCAGCTCATCGCGGACAGGATCGCTCATGGTGAACACTGAAGCTTTCTTT. It translates to CASSSRTGSLMVNTEAFF.

The chain recombines TRBV24-1 with TRBJ1-1; 7 nucleotides agree with TRBD1. Germline trimming cut 1 base from V and 10 bases from J; bases unmatched to any gene: 2. Germline values: CDR1 KGHDR, CDR2 SFDVKD. The CDR3 totals 12 residues. CDR3 residues: CATSDFQGVAFF. The CDR3 bases are TGTGCCACCAGTGATTTTCAGGGGGTAGCTTTCTTT.

The chain employs TRBV19 and TRBJ2-6, with TRBD1 matching over 7 bases. The germline V gene has CDR1 LNHDA and CDR2 SQIVND (reference sequence). CDR3 size: 17 residues. Trimming removed 7 bases from V and 0 bases from J; junction bases left unmatched: 9. The chain's CDR3 is CASKLDRASSGANVLTF. DNA for the CDR3: TGTGCCAGTAAGTTAGACAGGGCGTCCTCTGGGGCCAACGTCCTGACTTTC. Full variable domain (outside the CDR3, taken from reference TRBV19 and TRBJ2-6): DGGITQSPKYLFRKEGQNVTLSCEQNLNHDAMYWYRQDPGQGLRLIYYSQIVNDFQKGDIAEGYSVSREKKESFPLTVTSAQKNPTAFYLCASKLDRASSGANVLTFGAGSRLTVL.

The chain carries TRBV9 and TRBJ2-6, with TRBD1 matching 7 bases. Losses at the gene ends were 1 base for V and 1 base for J; bases not matched to a gene: 5. The length of the CDR3 is 17 residues. Germline V gives CDR1 SGDLS, CDR2 YYNGEE. The CDR3 DNA sequence: TGTGCCAGCAGCGTACGTGACAGGGCATCTGGGGCCAACGTCCTGACTTTC. Its translation is CASSVRDRASGANVLTF. Supplemented by reference TRBV9 and TRBJ2-6, the full variable domain reads DSGVTQTPKHLITATGQRVTLRCSPRSGDLSVYWYQQSLDQGLQFLIQYYNGEERAKGNILERFSAQQFPDLHSELNLSSLELGDSALYFCASSVRDRASGANVLTFGAGSRLTVL.

J is TRBJ1-5 and V is TRBV10-2; TRBD1 matches 12 bases. Germline trimming cut 6 bases from V and 6 bases from J; bases unmatched to any gene: 9. CDR1 and CDR2 (germline): WSHSY, SAAADI. CDR3 size: 16 residues. The CDR3 nucleotides are TGCGCCAGCAGCACCGGGACAGGGGGCCTCGGTCAGCCCCAGCATTTT. The encoded protein is CASSTGTGGLGQPQHF.

The chain combines TRBV7-2 with TRBJ2-7, with 8 bases fitting TRBD1. V trimming: 4 bases; J trimming: 3 bases; junction bases outside the gene matches: 8. Germline V gene sequence: CDR1 SGHTA, CDR2 FQGNSA. The CDR3 extends over 15 amino acids. CDR3 DNA sequence: TGTGCCAGCAGCTCGGGCGGACAGGGTTTCTACGAGCAGTACTTC. Translation: CASSSGGQGFYEQYF.